The clone carrying this T cell receptor (beta chain) was found many times. Antigen unknown. CDR3 length: 14 residues. The germline V gene has CDR1 SGHTA and CDR2 FQGTGA. V was pared by 5 bases and J by 5 bases, with 15 bases between. This entry comes from a study of breast tumors, draining lymph nodes, adjacent tissues. Study-level findings and limits: Tumor repertoires ranked between lymph nodes and nontumor tissue in diversity, with V and J gene preferences.

The lymph nodes were axillary draining lymph nodes from breast cancer patients. Using its own MiXCR run on the multiplex PCR reads, TCRdb lists one record per CDR3 protein. The table lists about 230,000 distinct CDR3 sequences, 32% of them singletons. The TCR originated in a female donor with breast cancer. Some clones in this sample may be carry-over from other donors' samples. What was sequenced was axillary lymph node tissue. V usage is TRBV7-3 and J usage is TRBJ2-5, with a possible D match to TRBD2 (6 bases). Written as DNA, the CDR3 is TGTGCCAGCAGCCTTACGGGGACTGGGGAGACCCAGTACTTC. Protein product: CASSLTGTGETQYF.